This paragraph covers one T cell receptor beta chain sequence. Its antigen is not known. The CDR3 runs 13 residues. Germline V lookup: CDR1 MNHNS, CDR2 SASEGT. V lost 6 bases and J lost 5, with 13 bases in between. Measured with immunoSEQ multiplex PCR; TCRdb has only the in-frame clones, and not every one. This table holds 600,000 to 750,000 clones, over 60% found once. These data belong to a study of shared clonotypes between healthy human individuals. Findings and caveats of the study: With several donors compared, around 5.4% of naive CD4 clonotypes were shared.

This chain joins TRBV6-1 and TRBJ1-2; D may be TRBD1 (6 bases). The sample comprised memory CD4+ T cells sorted from blood. Sample subset: CD45RA-negative fraction. This clonotype was obtained from a young woman in good health. The CDR3 DNA reads as TGTGCCAGCAGCCCAATCAGGGGTTATGGCTACACCTTC. Translation gives CASSPIRGYGYTF.